This TCR beta chain was recovered during a study of blood T cell dynamics during melanoma immunotherapy. Study context: Metastatic melanoma patients received first-line pembrolizumab or nivolumab plus ipilimumab. Findings and caveats of the study: Immune-effector CD8+ cells best matched cell-free DNA CDR3 sequences and were most clonal.

As for time point: pre-treatment baseline. Apart from two fast progressors, RECIST 1.1 response was judged 12 weeks post-infusion. Only in-frame clones appear in the TCRdb table, and some are missing; sequencing was by immunoSEQ multiplex PCR. This table holds some 13,000 clones, about 91% found once. Of note for this clone: Its antigen is currently unknown.

The CDR3 loop spans 14 amino acids. Trimming took off 0 bases at V and 0 bases at J, with 7 bases between the two ends. Germline-derived CDR1 and CDR2 are SGHDT and YYEEEE. The sequences come from effector memory CD8+ T cells from blood, collected from a patient treated with checkpoint blockade. The clonotype was recovered from a human donor with melanoma. The chain recombines TRBV5-6 with TRBJ2-7; maybe TRBD1 (5 bases). This CDR3 is CASSLGQNSYEQYF. The CDR3 nucleotides are TGTGCCAGCAGCTTGGGACAGAACTCCTACGAGCAGTACTTC.